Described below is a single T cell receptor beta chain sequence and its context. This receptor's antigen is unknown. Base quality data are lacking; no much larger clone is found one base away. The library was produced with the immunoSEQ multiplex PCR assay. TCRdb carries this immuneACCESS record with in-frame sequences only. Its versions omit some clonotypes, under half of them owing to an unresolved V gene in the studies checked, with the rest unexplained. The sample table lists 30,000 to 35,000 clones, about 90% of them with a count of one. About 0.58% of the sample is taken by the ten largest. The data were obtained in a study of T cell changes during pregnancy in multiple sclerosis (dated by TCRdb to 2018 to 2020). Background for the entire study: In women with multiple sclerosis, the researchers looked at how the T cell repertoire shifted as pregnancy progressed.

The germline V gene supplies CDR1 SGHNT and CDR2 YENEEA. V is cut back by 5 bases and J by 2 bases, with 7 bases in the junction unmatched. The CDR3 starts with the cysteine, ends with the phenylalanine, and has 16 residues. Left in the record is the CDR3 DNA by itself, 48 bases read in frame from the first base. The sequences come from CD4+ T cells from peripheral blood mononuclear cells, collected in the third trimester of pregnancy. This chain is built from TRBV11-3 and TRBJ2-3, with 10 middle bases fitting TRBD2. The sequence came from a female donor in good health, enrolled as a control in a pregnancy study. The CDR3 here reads CASSRGLAPNTDTQYF. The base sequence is TGTGCCAGCAGCCGGGGACTAGCGCCCAACACAGATACGCAGTATTTT.